This T cell receptor (beta chain) was retrieved from a study of T cell responses to AZD1222 COVID-19 vaccine. The CDR3 is made up of 16 amino acids. V was pared by 2 bases and J by 8 bases, with 21 bases between. The germline V gene has CDR1 SGHVS and CDR2 FQNEAQ. Generated by immunoSEQ multiplex PCR, the TCRdb table keeps only in-frame clones and is missing some. Of about 140,000 clones in the sample, 92% were seen once. The sample here was peripheral blood, taken on day 0 of AZD1222 vaccination. This chain uses TRBV7-8 with TRBJ1-1, with D unresolved. This TCR was sampled from an adult in good health. CDR3 sequence reads: CASSLSKGAGRPEAFF. The CDR3 DNA is TGTGCCAGCAGCTTAAGTAAAGGCGCAGGCCGCCCCGAAGCTTTCTTT.